A selection of T cell receptor beta chains follows, all from one sample in a study of PD-1 blockade in classical Hodgkin lymphoma. Sequencing was performed with immunoSEQ multiplex PCR; in TCRdb, only in-frame clones are kept and a portion is missing. The sample has around 25,000 clones, roughly 84% seen once. This specimen was CD4+ T cells from blood, taken at baseline. These receptors all stem from a human donor with classical Hodgkin lymphoma. Both conserved end residues are part of each CDR3. D genes are given only for firm matches. Rows give clone size only sometimes, using once, few, many, or a class for an expanded clone.

TRBV4-2	TRBJ2-1	.	.	TGTGCCAGCAGCCAAGATCAAGGACGGAGCTCCTACAATGAGCAGTTCTTC	CASSQDQGRSSYNEQFF
TRBV7-9	TRBJ2-7	.	.	TGTGCCAGCAGCCCTCGGGGAGGGGGCGCATACGAGCAGTACTTC	CASSPRGGGAYEQYF
TRBV7-2	TRBJ2-1	.	.	TGTGCCAGCACGCAAACTAGCATCAATGAGCAGTTCTTC	CASTQTSINEQFF
TRBV30	TRBJ2-2	.	.	TGTGCCTGGAATAAGGGGCTAGGCACCGGGGAGCTGTTTTTT	CAWNKGLGTGELFF
TRBV29-1	TRBJ2-2	TRBD2	.	TGCAGCGTTGAGTGTAGCGGGGGCCCCAATTTCAACACCGGGGAGCTGTTTTTT	CSVECSGGPNFNTGELFF
TRBV14	TRBJ2-5	.	once	TGTGCCAGCAGCCCTTCCGGGACACCCGGACCATACTTC	CASSPSGTPGPYF
TRBV5-4	TRBJ1-2	.	.	TGTGCCAGCAGCTTGGGGCCAGACGGCTACACTTTC	CASSLGPDGYTF
TRBV7-2	TRBJ1-5	.	.	TGTGCCAGCAGCCGTCAACCGACGGGGCAGCCCCAGCATTTT	CASSRQPTGQPQHF
TRBV4-3	TRBJ2-2	TRBD1	.	TGCGCCAGCAGCCCTTGGGTTCAGGGGGTAGGCACCGGGGAGCTGTTTTTT	CASSPWVQGVGTGELFF
TRBV4-1	TRBJ2-1	.	once	TGCGCCAGCAGCCAAGATCGAGGACGGCCGACCTACAATGAGCAGTTCTTC	CASSQDRGRPTYNEQFF
TRBV6-1	TRBJ2-1	TRBD1	few	TGTGCCAGCAGTTCAAGGACAGGAAATTACAATGAGCAGTTCTTC	CASSSRTGNYNEQFF
TRBV11-3	TRBJ2-3	TRBD1	.	TGTGCCAGCAGCTTAGCCCGGGACAGGGGCACAGATACGCAGTATTTT	CASSLARDRGTDTQYF
TRBV5-1	TRBJ1-1	.	.	TGCGCCAGCAGCTTGGGTGTGGGGGCGGTTTTAGCTTTCTTT	CASSLGVGAVLAFF
TRBV6-6	TRBJ1-4	TRBD1	.	TGTGCCAGCAGTTACTCGTATGGGACAGGGGATGAAAAACTGTTTTTT	CASSYSYGTGDEKLFF